Shown below are 6 T cell receptor beta chains from a single sample sequenced in a study of TIL therapy for anti-PD-1-resistant metastatic lung cancer. Regarding time point: pre-treatment sample, taken before nivolumab and TIL therapy. Pleural nodules or supraclavicular lymph nodes made up most of the excised metastases sampled. This was the immunoSEQ v3 assay. This table comes from immunoSEQ multiplex PCR, and its TCRdb copy is limited to in-frame clones, with some not included. The sample has about 95,000 clones, about two thirds seen once. Sequenced here: tumor tissue, sampled at baseline. Source of these receptors: a person aged 30 to 80 with non-small cell lung cancer.

The chain joins TRBV4-1 to TRBJ1-5, with TRBD1 matching over 12 bases. This CDR3 has 16 amino acids. V dropped 3 bases and J dropped 7; count of bases not matched to a gene: 7. CDR1 is MGHRA and CDR2 is YSYEKL in the germline V gene. In DNA form, the CDR3 reads TGCGCCAGCAGCCACCCGGGACAGGGGGCAAGACAGCCCCAGCATTTT. Protein product: CASSHPGQGARQPQHF.

CDR3 sequence reads: CASSLGGPQTEAFF. The DNA of the CDR3 is TGTGCCAGCAGCTTGGGGGGCCCCCAAACTGAAGCTTTCTTT. V usage is TRBV5-4 and J usage is TRBJ1-1; D might be TRBD1 (5 bases). CDR1 and CDR2 from the germline V gene are SGHNT and YYREEE (reference sequence). The V end lost 0 bases, the J end lost 5 bases, and 11 bases lay between the germline ends. The CDR3 consists of 14 residues.

The chain recombines TRBV18 with TRBJ2-2; tentative D call: TRBD2 (5 bases). This CDR3 spans 14 amino acids. Germline CDR1 and CDR2: KGHSH and LQKENI. V lost 6 bases, J lost 5 bases, and 13 bases lay in between. The CDR3 sequence: CASSRASRTGELFF. The CDR3 DNA follows: TGTGCCAGCTCGAGGGCTAGCAGGACCGGGGAGCTGTTTTTT.

The chain has TRBV5-1 and TRBJ1-3; a weak D match, TRBD1 (5 bases). Germline V gene sequence: CDR1 SGHRS, CDR2 YFSETQ. This CDR3 comprises 14 residues. Between the trimmed V and J ends, which lost 0 bases and 4 bases, there was a span of 8 bases. Here the CDR3 DNA reads TGCGCCAGCAGCTTGGGACAGACCGGAAACACCATATATTTT. It codes for CASSLGQTGNTIYF.

This clone was seen a handful of times. The chain joins TRBV11-2 to TRBJ2-5, with 7 bases matching TRBD2. The CDR3 loop spans 15 amino acids. With V trimmed by 1 base and J by 5 bases, 7 bases remained unmatched. Germline values: CDR1 SGHAT, CDR2 FQNNGV. DNA for the CDR3: TGTGCCAGCAGCTTAGTGTCAACTAGCGTGGAGACCCAGTACTTC. This codes for CASSLVSTSVETQYF.

V is TRBV14 and J is TRBJ2-7; 7 bases match TRBD1. The CDR3 has 14 amino acids. Looked up from germline, CDR1 is SGHDN and CDR2 is FVKESK. V shed 3 bases, J shed 4 bases, and the junction held 6 bases outside the gene matches. The chain's CDR3 is CASSQLDREYEQYF. The DNA for the CDR3 is TGTGCCAGCAGCCAGCTAGACAGGGAGTACGAGCAGTACTTC.